The T cell receptor (beta chain) under discussion was sequenced for a study of blood T cell repertoires in COVID-19. The table lists this clone with a few counts. CDR3 length: 15 amino acids. Looked up from germline, CDR1 is MDHEN and CDR2 is SYDVKM. V was clipped by 3 bases and J by 4 bases, with 15 bases between them. Clones were read by immunoSEQ multiplex PCR, and TCRdb kept only the in-frame ones, dropping some. Counted here are about 200,000 clones, 82% occurring once; the ten biggest clones make up more than 4.5%. This chain joins TRBV28 and TRBJ1-2; unclear D gene. This receptor was identified in a woman aged 60-75 years with acute COVID-19. Sequencing was done on a sample of PBMCs or T cells enriched from blood (not recorded which). CDR3 in DNA: TGTGCCAGCAGTTTCTTGGCGGAGCGGACCTATGGCTACACCTTC. It yields the protein CASSFLAERTYGYTF.